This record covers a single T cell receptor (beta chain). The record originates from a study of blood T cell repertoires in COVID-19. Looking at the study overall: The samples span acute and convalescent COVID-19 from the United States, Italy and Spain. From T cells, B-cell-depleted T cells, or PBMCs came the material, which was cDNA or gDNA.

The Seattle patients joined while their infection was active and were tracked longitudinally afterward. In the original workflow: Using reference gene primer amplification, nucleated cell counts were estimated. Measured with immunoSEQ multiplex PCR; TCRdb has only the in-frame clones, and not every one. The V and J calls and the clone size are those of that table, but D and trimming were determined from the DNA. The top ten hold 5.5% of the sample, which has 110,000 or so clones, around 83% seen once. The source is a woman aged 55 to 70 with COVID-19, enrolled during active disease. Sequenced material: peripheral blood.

CDR3 nucleotides: TGTGCCAGCAGCGCCTCTCGGGGCACAGATACGCAGTATTTT. This codes for CASSASRGTDTQYF. This chain links TRBV7-2 with TRBJ2-3, with unresolved D. CDR3 length: 14 residues. The germline V and J ends were trimmed by 5 bases and 1 base, with 10 bases remaining between them. Germline CDR1 reads SGHTA; CDR2 reads FQGNSA.